This T cell receptor beta chain was captured by sequencing in a study of T cells in Graves' hyperthyroidism and ophthalmopathy. General study results and limits: A 13 V-J model separated ophthalmopathy from stable hyperthyroidism.

There were TCR beta CDR3 regions amplified from RNA transcripts. HTBI primers were used for first-round RT-PCR of the TCR CDR3. TCRdb recomputed calls from the multiplex PCR reads with MiXCR, one row per CDR3 protein. In the table there are around 800,000 distinct CDR3 sequences, roughly 40% of which are singletons. Ten or more counts support this clonotype. The antigen remains unidentified. Stability of Graves' hyperthyroidism was defined as absent ophthalmopathy progression within 18 months. Investigators excluded patients with uncontrolled infection, other autoimmune disease, pregnancy or lactation. The source material was blood. The TCR originated in a man younger than 35 with Graves' hyperthyroidism.

CDR3 protein: CASRQGASGANVLTF. DNA for the CDR3: TGTGCCAGCAGACAGGGGGCAAGTGGGGCCAACGTCCTGACTTTC. This rearrangement joins TRBV7-3 to TRBJ2-6; 9 bases align to TRBD1. The CDR3 contains 15 residues. Looked up from germline, CDR1 is SGHTA and CDR2 is FQGTGA. The ends lost 6 bases at V and 3 bases at J; junction bases unmatched: 3.